These T cell receptor beta chains were read from a single sample in a study of blood T cell repertoires in COVID-19. Sequencing used immunoSEQ multiplex PCR; TCRdb keeps in-frame clones, though not all of them. The table has under 200,000 clones, over 75% seen once. Sequencing input: peripheral blood. These receptors were taken from a man between 65 and 85 years old with acute or convalescent COVID-19. The CDR3 runs from the conserved cysteine through the conserved F or W. The D gene is left open where the match is weak. Only some rows state a clone size, as once, few, many or a class for expanded clones.

>NA|NA|TRBJ2-2|TRBV3-1/TRBV3-2
TGTGCCAGCAGCCAAGTACAGGGAACGGGGGAGCTGTTTTTT
CASSQVQGTGELFF
>TRBD1|NA|TRBJ2-2|TRBV5-1
TGCGCCAGCAGCCCCGGACAGGGTGGCACCGGGGAGCTGTTTTTT
CASSPGQGGTGELFF
>NA|NA|TRBJ2-2|TRBV7-8
TGTGCCAGCAGCAAACCACCCCGGGGGGAGCTGTTTTTT
CASSKPPRGELFF
>TRBD1|NA|TRBJ1-1|TRBV10-3
TGTGCCATCAGGCCGGGACAGGGGGCCGAAGACACTGAAGCTTTCTTT
CAIRPGQGAEDTEAFF
>NA|NA|TRBJ1-2|TRBV5-1
TGCGCCAGCAGCGGATTAGGGGTGGCTGGCTACACCTTC
CASSGLGVAGYTF
>TRBD1|NA|TRBJ2-1|TRBV10-3
TGTGCCATCAGTGAGGGGTTAGGGACAGGGTCCTACAATGAGCAGTTCTTC
CAISEGLGTGSYNEQFF
>NA|NA|TRBJ2-1|TRBV5-1
TGCGCCAGCAGCTTGGCTTTAGCGTCCCGGGGAAATGAGCAGTTCTTC
CASSLALASRGNEQFF
>NA|NA|TRBJ1-1|TRBV5-5
TGTGCCAGCAGCTTTGCAGGGGACACTGAAGCTTTCTTT
CASSFAGDTEAFF
>NA|NA|TRBJ1-5|TRBV6-2/TRBV6-3
TGTGCCAGCAGTTACTCGGTGGAGAGCAATCAGCCCCAGCATTTT
CASSYSVESNQPQHF
>TRBD1|NA|TRBJ1-4|TRBV9
TGTGCCAGCAGCGTCAGTAGCGGACAGGGCACTAATGAAAAACTGTTTTTT
CASSVSSGQGTNEKLFF
>NA|NA|TRBJ2-7|TRBV5-4
TGTGCCAGCAGCAAAGGGGCTATGGCCTACGAGCAGTACTTC
CASSKGAMAYEQYF
>NA|NA|TRBJ2-3|TRBV10-3
TGTGCCAGCCAGTTCGGACTTCTCACAGATACGCAGTATTTT
CASQFGLLTDTQYF
>TRBD1|NA|TRBJ1-4|TRBV6-5
TGTGCCAGCAGTTACCGGGACAGCTCTCGAGAAAAACTGTTTTTT
CASSYRDSSREKLFF
>NA|NA|TRBJ1-2|TRBV24-1
TGTGCCACCAGTGAGGGCCTTTATGGCTACACCTTC
CATSEGLYGYTF
>NA|NA|TRBJ2-7|TRBV7-3
TGTGCCCCCCCAGGTCTATGCTCCTACGAGCAGTACTTC
CAPPGLCSYEQYF
>NA|NA|TRBJ2-7|TRBV19
TGTGCCACCCACCCCGGACAAGGCTACGAGCAGTACTTC
CATHPGQGYEQYF
>NA|NA|TRBJ1-1|TRBV19
TGTGCCAGTAGTATGGCGGGTTTGGGGGGGAACACTGAAGCTTTCTTT
CASSMAGLGGNTEAFF
>NA|NA|TRBJ2-3|TRBV18
TGTGCCAGCTCACCACCCTCCAGGGCTAGCACAGATACGCAGTATTTT
CASSPPSRASTDTQYF
>NA|NA|TRBJ1-1|TRBV18
TGTGCCAGCTCACGAAACAGAAACACTGAAGCTTTCTTT
CASSRNRNTEAFF
>NA|NA|TRBJ1-2|TRBV5-4
TGTGCCAGCAGCTTGGCCTTAACAGGCTATGGCTACACCTTC
CASSLALTGYGYTF
>TRBD1|few|TRBJ1-6|TRBV5-5
TGTGCCAGCAGCTTGGCAGGAGGGGACAGATATAATTCACCCCTCCACTTT
CASSLAGGDRYNSPLHF
>NA|many|TRBJ2-5|TRBV13
TGTGCCAGCAGCTTAAGGGACAACCAAGAGACCCAGTACTTC
CASSLRDNQETQYF
>NA|NA|TRBJ1-2|TRBV6-5
TGTGCCAGCAGTTACTCGCGGGGGAGGACTCACTATGGCTACACCTTC
CASSYSRGRTHYGYTF
>NA|NA|TRBJ2-7|TRBV18
TGTGCCAGCTCACCATCCTTACTTTACGAGCAGTACTTC
CASSPSLLYEQYF
>TRBD2|NA|TRBJ2-3|TRBV24-1
TGTGCCACCAGTGATGCGAGCGGGACCTACACAGATACGCAGTATTTT
CATSDASGTYTDTQYF
>NA|NA|TRBJ1-4|TRBV27
TGTGCCAGCAGGCCCCCAGGGCTCAGGGAAAAACTGTTTTTT
CASRPPGLREKLFF
>TRBD2|NA|TRBJ2-1|TRBV28
TGTGCCAGCAGTGATGGGACTAGCGGGTTCCGGGGCGGTGAGCAGTTCTTC
CASSDGTSGFRGGEQFF
>TRBD1|NA|TRBJ2-1|TRBV7-2
TGTGCCAGCAGCCGGCCGCCGGGACAGGGCTACAATGAGCAGTTCTTC
CASSRPPGQGYNEQFF
>TRBD1|NA|TRBJ1-4|TRBV5-1
TGCGCCAGCAGCCTGACAGGGATCGGGGATGAAAAACTGTTTTTT
CASSLTGIGDEKLFF
>NA|NA|TRBJ2-3|TRBV19
TGTGCCAGTAGTGCCCTCGCGGGCACTACAGATACGCAGTATTTT
CASSALAGTTDTQYF
>TRBD2|NA|TRBJ2-1|TRBV19
TGTGCCAGTAGTATAGAAGCTAGCGGGAGAATCTACAATGAGCAGTTCTTC
CASSIEASGRIYNEQFF
>TRBD1|NA|TRBJ1-2|TRBV7-9
TGTGCCAGCAGCTTCCGACAGGGGGAAGGCTACACCTTC
CASSFRQGEGYTF
>TRBD1|once|TRBJ1-6|TRBV6-5
TGTGCCAGCAACTGGGACAGCTCCTATAATTCACCCCTCCACTTT
CASNWDSSYNSPLHF
>NA|NA|TRBJ1-1|TRBV24-1
TGTGCCACCAGTGATATACCGGGACACCAAATGAACACTGAAGCTTTCTTT
CATSDIPGHQMNTEAFF
>NA|NA|TRBJ2-1|TRBV7-2
TGTGCCAGCAGCGGCCGGGACTACAATGAGCAGTTCTTC
CASSGRDYNEQFF
>TRBD2|NA|TRBJ2-5|TRBV11-2
TGTGCCAGCAGCTTAGCCGGGGGGAGCCAAGAGACCCAGTACTTC
CASSLAGGSQETQYF
>TRBD1|NA|TRBJ1-2|TRBV11-2
TGTGCCAGCAGGGAGGGGGCGACGAGGGGCTACACCTTC
CASREGATRGYTF
>NA|few|TRBJ1-1|TRBV7-2
TGTGCCAGCAGCTTAGCGACAGGTTTGAACACTGAAGCTTTCTTT
CASSLATGLNTEAFF
>TRBD2|NA|TRBJ2-7|TRBV7-2
TGTGCCAGCAGCTTATTTGCGGGAGCGTACGAGCAGTACTTC
CASSLFAGAYEQYF
>NA|NA|TRBJ1-1|TRBV12-3/TRBV12-4
TGTGCCAGCAGTTTGAGGTGGAACACTGAAGCTTTCTTT
CASSLRWNTEAFF
>TRBD2|NA|TRBJ2-1|TRBV27
TGTGCCAGCAGTTCCGGGACTAGCGGGGTTAGCTCCTACAATGAGCAGTTCTTC
CASSSGTSGVSSYNEQFF